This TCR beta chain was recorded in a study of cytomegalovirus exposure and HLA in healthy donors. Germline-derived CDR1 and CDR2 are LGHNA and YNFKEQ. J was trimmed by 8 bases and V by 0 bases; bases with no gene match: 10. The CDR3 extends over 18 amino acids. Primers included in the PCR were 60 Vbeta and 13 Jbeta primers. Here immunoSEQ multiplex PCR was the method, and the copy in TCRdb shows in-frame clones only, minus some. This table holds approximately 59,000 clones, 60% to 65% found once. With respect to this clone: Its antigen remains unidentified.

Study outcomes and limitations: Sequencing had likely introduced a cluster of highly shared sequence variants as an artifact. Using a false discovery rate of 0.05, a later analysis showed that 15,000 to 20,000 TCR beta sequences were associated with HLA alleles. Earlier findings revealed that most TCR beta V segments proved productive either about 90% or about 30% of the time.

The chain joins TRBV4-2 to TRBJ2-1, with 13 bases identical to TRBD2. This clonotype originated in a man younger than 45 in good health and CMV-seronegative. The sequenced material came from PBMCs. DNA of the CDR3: TGTGCCAGCAGCCAAGAGGGGACTAGCGGGGTCCCGGGGGATGAGCAGTTCTTC. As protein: CASSQEGTSGVPGDEQFF.